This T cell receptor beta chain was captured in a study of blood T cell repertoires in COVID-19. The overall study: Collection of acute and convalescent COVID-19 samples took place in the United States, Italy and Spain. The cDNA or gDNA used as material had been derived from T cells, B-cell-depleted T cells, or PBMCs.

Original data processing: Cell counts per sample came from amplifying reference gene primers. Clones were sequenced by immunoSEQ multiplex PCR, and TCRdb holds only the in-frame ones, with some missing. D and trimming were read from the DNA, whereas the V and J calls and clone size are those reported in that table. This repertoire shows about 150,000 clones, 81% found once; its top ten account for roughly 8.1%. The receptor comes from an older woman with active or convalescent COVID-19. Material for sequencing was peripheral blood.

CDR3 in amino acids: CASSEPGLVRDTQYF. CDR3 DNA: TGTGCCAGCAGCGAACCGGGACTAGTGCGTGATACGCAGTATTTT. The chain couples TRBV28 to TRBJ2-3; 8 nucleotides align to TRBD2. The CDR3 sequence is 15 residues long. Germline-derived CDR1 and CDR2 are MDHEN and SYDVKM. The junction had 11 bases not matched to a gene; V was cut back by 6 bases and J by 6 bases.